This TCR beta chain was profiled in a study of shared clonotypes between healthy human individuals. Sequencing used immunoSEQ multiplex PCR; TCRdb keeps in-frame clones, though not all of them. The profile shows some 2.1 million clones, about 95% of them singletons. The germline V gene encodes CDR1 MGHRA and CDR2 YSYEKL. J gave up 5 bases and V 0 bases, and 9 bases lay outside the gene matches. The CDR3 consists of 17 residues. About this clone itself: Antigen: not known.

Study outcomes and limitations: Despite large depth, rarefaction showed incomplete sorted-subset sequencing. Sampling was confined to blood; repertoires within tissues likely differ.

Only CD45RO-negative cells positively selected for CCR7 counted as naive CD8 cells, so terminally differentiated effector memory CD45RA+ cells were excluded. The source material was naive CD8+ T cells sorted from blood. The TCR sequence derives from a man between 18 and 29 years old in good health. J is TRBJ1-1 and V is TRBV4-1, with 10 bases lining up with TRBD1. CDR3 region: CASSQDTLGTGVTEAFF. DNA of the CDR3: TGCGCCAGCAGCCAAGACACTCTTGGGACAGGGGTTACTGAAGCTTTCTTT.